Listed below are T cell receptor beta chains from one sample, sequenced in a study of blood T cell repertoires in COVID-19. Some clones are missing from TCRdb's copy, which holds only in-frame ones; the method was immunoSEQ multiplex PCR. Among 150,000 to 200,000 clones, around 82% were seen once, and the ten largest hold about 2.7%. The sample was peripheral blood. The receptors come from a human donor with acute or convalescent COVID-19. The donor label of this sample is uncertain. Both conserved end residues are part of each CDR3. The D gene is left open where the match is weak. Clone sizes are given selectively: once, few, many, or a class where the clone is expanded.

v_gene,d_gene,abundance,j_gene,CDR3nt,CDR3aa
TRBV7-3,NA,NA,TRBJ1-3,TGTGCCAGCAGCTTAAACCCGGGTTCATCTGGAAACACCATATATTTT,CASSLNPGSSGNTIYF
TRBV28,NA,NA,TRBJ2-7,TGTGCCAGCAGTGCTCCGACCTCAGTCCGGGGCGAGCAGTACTTC,CASSAPTSVRGEQYF
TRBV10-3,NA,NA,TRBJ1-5,TGTGCCATCAGGGGTACAGAATACGGTCAGCCCCAGCATTTT,CAIRGTEYGQPQHF
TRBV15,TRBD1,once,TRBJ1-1,TGTGCCACCAGCCCTGACAGGGGGAGGGGGAACACTGAAGCTTTCTTT,CATSPDRGRGNTEAFF
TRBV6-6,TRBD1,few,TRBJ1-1,TGTGCCAGCAGTTCACAGGGGAAACCGAACACTGAAGCTTTCTTT,CASSSQGKPNTEAFF
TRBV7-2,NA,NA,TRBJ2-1,TGTGCCAGCAGCTTCAACTACAATGAGCAGTTCTTC,CASSFNYNEQFF
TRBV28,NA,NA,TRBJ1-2,TGTGCCAGCAGGGTACAGAGCTATGGCTACACCTTC,CASRVQSYGYTF
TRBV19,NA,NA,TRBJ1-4,TGTGCCAGTAGTATCGGACAGGAAAAACTGTTTTTT,CASSIGQEKLFF
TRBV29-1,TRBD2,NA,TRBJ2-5,TGCAGCGTTGCGGGCGGCACTAGCGGGGTTGAGACCCAGTACTTC,CSVAGGTSGVETQYF
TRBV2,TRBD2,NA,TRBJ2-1,TGTGCCAGTGAATTCGGGGGGAGCTACAATGAGCAGTTCTTC,CASEFGGSYNEQFF
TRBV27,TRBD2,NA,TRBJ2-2,TGTGCCAGCAGCCCCTCCGGGGGGGACACCGGGGAGCTGTTTTTT,CASSPSGGDTGELFF
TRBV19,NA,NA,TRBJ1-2,TGTGCCAGTAGTAATGCCAGGGCCTATGGCTACACCTTC,CASSNARAYGYTF
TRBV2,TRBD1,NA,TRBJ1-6,TGTGCCAGCAGTGAAAGGACAGGAGGGAATTCACCCCTCCACTTT,CASSERTGGNSPLHF
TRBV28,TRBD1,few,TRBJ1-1,TGTGCCAGCAGGCACAGGGGGCGTGGAATGAACACTGAAGCTTTCTTT,CASRHRGRGMNTEAFF
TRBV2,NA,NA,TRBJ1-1,TGTGCCAGCAGTGAAGCACCGCAGGCGGGGACTGAAGCTTTCTTT,CASSEAPQAGTEAFF
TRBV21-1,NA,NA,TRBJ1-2,TGTGCCAGCAGCAAATTGGCCATCGCAGGGAGGGACTATGGCTACACCTTC,CASSKLAIAGRDYGYTF
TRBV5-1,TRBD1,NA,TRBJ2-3,TGCGCCAGCAGCCCTACGGTAGGGGGCCCGGATACGCAGTATTTT,CASSPTVGGPDTQYF
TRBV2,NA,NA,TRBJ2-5,TGTGCCAGCGGAGGACAGACCTTCCAAGAGACCCAGTACTTC,CASGGQTFQETQYF
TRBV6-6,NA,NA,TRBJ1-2,TGTGCCAGCAGTCAAAATCCGGGGGATAACTATGGCTACACCTTC,CASSQNPGDNYGYTF
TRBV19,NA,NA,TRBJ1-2,TGTGCCAGTAGTATTATTGCAGGGTTCTTAGATGGCTACACCTTC,CASSIIAGFLDGYTF
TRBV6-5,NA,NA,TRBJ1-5,TGTGCCAGCAGTCCCACCGGGACTGCGAATCAGCCCCAGCATTTT,CASSPTGTANQPQHF
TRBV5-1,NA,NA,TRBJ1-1,TGCGCCAGCAGCTTGATCGGGTCGAACACTGAAGCTTTCTTT,CASSLIGSNTEAFF
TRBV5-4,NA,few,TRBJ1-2,TGTGCCAGCAGCTTGTCGGGTTCTTATGGCTACACCTTC,CASSLSGSYGYTF
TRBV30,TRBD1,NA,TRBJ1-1,TGTGCCTGGGGGACAGGGAACACTGAAGCTTTCTTT,CAWGTGNTEAFF
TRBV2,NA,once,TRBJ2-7,TGTGCCAGCAGTGGTCCTAGGGGGTTTGAGCAGTACTTC,CASSGPRGFEQYF
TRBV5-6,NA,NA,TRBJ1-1,TGTGCCAGCAGCTACGTAGGGGACTTGAACACTGAAGCTTTCTTT,CASSYVGDLNTEAFF
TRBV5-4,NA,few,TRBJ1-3,TGTGCCAGCAGCCCCAGCGGGGGGCCTGGAAACACCATATATTTT,CASSPSGGPGNTIYF
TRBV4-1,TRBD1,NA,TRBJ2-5,TGCGCCAGCAGCCATAGGGACAGGGCCCCTGGGGGGGAGACCCAGTACTTC,CASSHRDRAPGGETQYF
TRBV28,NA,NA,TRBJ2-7,TGTGCCAGCAGACCCCTCCGGACCGCGGGTGAGCAGTACTTC,CASRPLRTAGEQYF
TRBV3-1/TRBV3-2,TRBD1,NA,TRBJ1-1,TGTGCCAGCAGCCTTAGCCGGACAGGGGTTACTGCCCGAGGTGAAGCTTTCTTT,CASSLSRTGVTARGEAFF
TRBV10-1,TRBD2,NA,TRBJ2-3,TGCGCCACTTCGACTAGCGGGAGGGCGCATACGCAGTATTTT,CATSTSGRAHTQYF
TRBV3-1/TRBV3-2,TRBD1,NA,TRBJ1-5,TGTGCCAGCAGCCAAGCCGCCGGGACAGATTATCAGCCCCAGCATTTT,CASSQAAGTDYQPQHF
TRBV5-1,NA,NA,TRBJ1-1,TGCGCCAGCAGTCCCCGACGGGTCGATATGAACACTGAAGCTTTCTTT,CASSPRRVDMNTEAFF
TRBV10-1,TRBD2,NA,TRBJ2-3,TGCGCCAGCAGTATAGCGGGAGATGTGTTTACGCAGTATTTT,CASSIAGDVFTQYF
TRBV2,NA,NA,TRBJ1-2,TGTGCCAGCAGTAGGACTGCCAACTATGGCTACACCTTC,CASSRTANYGYTF
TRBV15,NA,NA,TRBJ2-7,TGTGCCACCAGCAGAGATCTGAGCACCTACGAGCAGTACTTC,CATSRDLSTYEQYF